Detailed here is one T cell receptor (beta chain). The record originates from a study of blood T cell repertoires in COVID-19. At the level of the study: Specimens from acute and convalescent COVID-19 originated in the United States, Italy and Spain. Sources were T cells, B-cell-depleted T cells, or PBMCs; the material itself was cDNA or gDNA.

Authors' data handling: Reference gene primer amplification gave estimated nucleated cell counts. TCRdb keeps only in-frame clones here, not all; method: immunoSEQ multiplex PCR. V and J calls and clone size are those listed in that table; D and trimming were worked out from the DNA. The sample yields roughly 130,000 clones, around 80% seen once. CDR1 is SGHTA and CDR2 is FQGNSA in the germline V gene. Losses at the gene ends were 6 bases for V and 7 bases for J; bases not matched to a gene: 10. The CDR3 is 15 residues long. The chain recombines TRBV7-2 with TRBJ2-1; 9 bases line up with TRBD2. The sequence derives from a man in his 60s with active or convalescent COVID-19. Source material: peripheral blood. CDR3 residues: CASSTSGTSNNEQFF. The CDR3 nucleotides read TGTGCCAGCAGTACATCCGGGACTAGCAATAATGAGCAGTTCTTC.